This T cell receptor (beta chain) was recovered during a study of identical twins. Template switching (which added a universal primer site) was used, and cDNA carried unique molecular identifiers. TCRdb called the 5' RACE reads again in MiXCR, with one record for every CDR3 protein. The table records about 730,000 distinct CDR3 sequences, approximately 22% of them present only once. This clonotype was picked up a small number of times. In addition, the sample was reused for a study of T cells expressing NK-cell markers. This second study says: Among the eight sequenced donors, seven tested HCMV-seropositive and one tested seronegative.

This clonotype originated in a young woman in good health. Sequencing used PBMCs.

The DNA for the CDR3 is TGCAGTGCTAGCGGGACTAGCGTGCAAGAGACCCAGTACTTC. Its translation: CSASGTSVQETQYF. This chain connects TRBV20-1 to TRBJ2-5; TRBD2 agrees at 10 bases. The CDR3 consists of 14 residues. V lost 3 bases and J lost 2; bases outside the gene matches: 3. Germline loops: CDR1 DFQATT, CDR2 SNEGSKA (reference sequence).